The 17 T cell receptor beta chains reported below all come from one sample, sequenced in a study of beta chain features in type 1 diabetes. Expressed TCRB transcripts were sequenced after all isolated RNA was converted to cDNA. The table came from immunoSEQ multiplex PCR; TCRdb's copy has only in-frame clones and leaves some out. This table holds 300,000 to 350,000 clones, around a fifth found once. The sample consisted of naive CD4+ T cells from blood. These receptors were collected from a woman between 18 and 29 years old in good health.

The CDR3 here is CASSPDRASYEQYF. For the CDR3, the DNA is TGTGCCAGCTCACCGGACAGGGCCTCCTACGAGCAGTACTTC. The chain uses TRBV18 and TRBJ2-7, with 8 positions matching TRBD1. V dropped 3 bases and J dropped 0; count of bases not matched to a gene: 1. This CDR3 has 14 residues. Germline CDR1 is KGHSH and CDR2 is LQKENI. Together with reference TRBV18 and TRBJ2-7, the CDR3 gives the full variable domain: NAGVMQNPRHLVRRRGQEARLRCSPMKGHSHVYWYRQLPEEGLKFMVYLQKENIIDESGMPKERFSAEFPKEGPSILRIQQVVRGDSAAYFCASSPDRASYEQYFGPGTRLTVT.

This clone was observed a few times. The V gene is TRBV15, the J gene TRBJ2-3, with TRBD2 matching over 9 bases. Germline V lookup: CDR1 LNHNV, CDR2 YYDKDF (reference sequence). This CDR3 region has 13 residues. Unmatched junction bases numbered 5, after V lost 8 bases and J lost 5 bases. CDR3 sequence: CATGGGAQDTQYF. DNA of the CDR3: TGTGCCACCGGCGGGGGGGCCCAAGATACGCAGTATTTT.

As concerns this clone: The same CDR3 is also encoded by other DNA sequences in this sample. CDR3 bases: TGTGCCAGCAGCTTAGATAGGAACACTGAAGCTTTCTTT. Its translation: CASSLDRNTEAFF. V gene TRBV7-2 combines with J gene TRBJ1-1; D remains ambiguous. Trimming cost V 1 base and J 1 base, with 4 bases left between them. There are 13 residues in the CDR3. Germline CDR1 is SGHTA and CDR2 is FQGNSA.

This clone was seen a handful of times. J is TRBJ2-1 and V is TRBV7-9, with D possibly TRBD1 on 5 matching bases. CDR3 length: 14 amino acids. The V end was cut by 0 bases, the J end by 6 bases, with 9 bases between. Germline CDR1 SEHNR, CDR2 FQNEAQ (reference sequence). The CDR3 is CASSLAARVNEQFF. For the CDR3, the DNA is TGTGCCAGCAGCTTAGCGGCCAGGGTCAATGAGCAGTTCTTC.

This clone was seen only a few times. The genes are TRBV18 and TRBJ2-1, with TRBD2 identical over 10 bases. CDR3 size: 16 residues. Germline-derived CDR1 and CDR2 are KGHSH and LQKENI. V gave up 1 base and J gave up 7 bases; unmatched junction bases: 7. In nucleotides, the CDR3 is TGTGCCAGCTCACCACTAGCGGGAGGTACAGGGAATGAGCAGTTCTTC. The encoded protein is CASSPLAGGTGNEQFF.

V and J are TRBV6-5 and TRBJ1-2; D is perhaps TRBD1 (5 bases). The CDR3 has 13 amino acids. Germline-derived CDR1 and CDR2 are MNHEY and SVGAGI. V dropped 1 base and J dropped 6 bases, with 9 bases sitting between them. This chain's CDR3 is CASSYFRADGYTF. As DNA, the CDR3 is TGTGCCAGCAGTTACTTCAGGGCTGATGGCTACACCTTC.

The CDR3 DNA sequence: TGTGCCAGCAGCTCCAGCCAAGCGGAGACCCAGTACTTC. This codes for CASSSSQAETQYF. The V call is TRBV21-1, the J call TRBJ2-5; the D call in the table, TRBD2, was not verified against the DNA. TRBV21-1 is classified as a pseudogene. CDR3 length: 13 amino acids.

This clone occurred a few times. The same CDR3 is also encoded by other DNA sequences in this sample. The chain has TRBV2 and TRBJ2-3; D is perhaps TRBD2 (6 bases). This CDR3 contains 12 residues. In germline, CDR1 is SNHLY, CDR2 FYNNEI. V was cut by 6 bases and J by 3 bases, with 7 bases left in between. As DNA, the CDR3 is TGTGCCAGCAGCGGGGGAACAGATACGCAGTATTTT. Its protein is CASSGGTDTQYF.

J is TRBJ2-1 and V is TRBV11-2; D gene ambiguous. Germline loops: CDR1 SGHAT, CDR2 FQNNGV. The germline V and J ends were trimmed by 3 bases and 4 bases, with 10 bases remaining between them. This CDR3 is built from 14 residues. The CDR3 loop is CASSFDSSYNEQFF. As DNA, the CDR3 is TGTGCCAGCAGCTTCGATTCTAGTTACAATGAGCAGTTCTTC.

This clone was observed a few times. CDR3 in amino acids: CASRGPRTDYNEQFF. CDR3 nucleotide sequence: TGTGCCAGCAGGGGACCACGGACAGACTACAATGAGCAGTTCTTC. This chain uses TRBV27 with TRBJ2-1; possible D gene TRBD1, 6 bases. The CDR3 is made up of 15 amino acids. V lost 6 bases, J lost 3 bases, and 15 bases lay in between. The germline V gene has CDR1 MNHEY and CDR2 SMNVEV (reference sequence).

V is TRBV29-1 and J is TRBJ2-5; TRBD1 might be the D (8 bases). The CDR3 contains 14 residues. Germline V gene data show CDR1 as SQVTM and CDR2 as ANQGSEA. The V end was cut by 6 bases, the J end by 5 bases, with 19 bases between. This chain's CDR3 is CSVIGGQGGETQYF. The CDR3 coding sequence is TGCAGCGTCATAGGAGGACAGGGAGGGGAGACCCAGTACTTC.

The chain carries TRBV29-1 and TRBJ1-5; D is undetermined. Germline loops: CDR1 SQVTM, CDR2 ANQGSEA. This CDR3 region has 13 residues. V was cut by 4 bases and J by 4 bases, with 11 bases left in between. CDR3 loop: CSVGSAENQPQHF. The CDR3, as DNA: TGCAGCGTTGGGTCGGCGGAAAATCAGCCCCAGCATTTT.

This clone has a handful of counts. The chain links TRBV2 to TRBJ2-5, with TRBD2 as a possible D gene (5 bases). Trimming pared 8 bases from V and 5 bases from J, leaving 15 bases between. Looked up from germline, CDR1 is SNHLY and CDR2 is FYNNEI. This CDR3 is 13 amino acids long. This CDR3 reads CASQLEKSETQYF. CDR3 nucleotides: TGTGCCAGCCAACTAGAGAAGTCGGAGACCCAGTACTTC.

V gene TRBV7-9 combines with J gene TRBJ2-2; 13 bases are a match to TRBD2. The J segment lost 6 bases and the V segment lost 3 bases, leaving 13 bases of the junction unmatched. Germline assignment: CDR1 SEHNR and CDR2 FQNEAQ (reference sequence). The CDR3 runs 19 residues. CDR3 residues: CASSLSGRTSGSLAGELFF. The CDR3 nucleotides are TGTGCCAGCAGCTTGAGTGGAAGGACTAGCGGGAGTTTGGCCGGGGAGCTGTTTTTT.

The V and J genes are TRBV7-3 and TRBJ2-5; the match to TRBD2 covers 9 bases. The V segment lost 6 bases and the J segment 5 bases; nucleotides outside the gene matches: 4. From germline, CDR1 is SGHTA and CDR2 FQGTGA. The CDR3 is made up of 13 amino acids. In nucleotides, the CDR3 is TGTGCCAGCAGTCTAGCGGGGAGGGAGACCCAGTACTTC. Its protein product is CASSLAGRETQYF.

The chain couples TRBV4-2 to TRBJ1-5; weak D call: TRBD1 (6 bases). V was pared by 3 bases and J by 4 bases, with 25 bases between. The CDR3 extends over 19 amino acids. The germline CDR1 and CDR2 sequences are LGHNA and YNFKEQ. In DNA form, the CDR3 reads TGTGCCAGCAGCCATGGACAAGGGACCGGGACACAACCGAATCAGCCCCAGCATTTT. This translates into CASSHGQGTGTQPNQPQHF.

This clone was counted between two and nine times. V and J are TRBV6-6 and TRBJ1-5, with D possibly TRBD1 on 5 matching bases. Germline values: CDR1 MNHNY, CDR2 SVGAGI (reference sequence). The length of the CDR3 is 15 residues. V lost 7 bases and J 3 bases, leaving 16 bases between the germline ends. The CDR3 sequence is CASTAGQVLNQPQHF. DNA of the CDR3: TGTGCCAGCACCGCAGGGCAGGTTCTCAATCAGCCCCAGCATTTT.